This paragraph covers one T cell receptor beta chain sequence. The assay was immunoSEQ multiplex PCR, and TCRdb's table has in-frame clones only and misses some. The profile covers about 50,000 clones, with roughly 80% appearing a single time and just over 8.5% taken by the ten largest. This sample stems from a study of PD-L1 blockade in urothelial cancer. Study at large: The authors examined blood 3 weeks (second dose) and 6 weeks after treatment start.

Noted time point: peripheral blood 6 weeks after treatment start. Patients in the study were battling locally advanced or metastatic urothelial carcinoma. The CDR3 covers 15 residues. From germline, CDR1 is MNHNY and CDR2 SVGAGI (reference sequence). The junction had 6 bases not matched to a gene; V was cut back by 7 bases and J by 3 bases. This specimen was PBMCs, taken around atezolizumab (anti-PD-L1) treatment. The J gene is TRBJ2-7, the V gene TRBV6-6; 13 positions match TRBD2. This receptor was identified in a man between 65 and 85 years old with urothelial cancer. The CDR3 protein is CASKDGTSGNYEQYF. Here the CDR3 DNA reads TGTGCCAGCAAAGACGGGACTAGCGGGAACTACGAGCAGTACTTC.